These 5 T cell receptor beta chains came from one sample sequenced in a study of T cell responses to AZD1222 COVID-19 vaccine. Produced via immunoSEQ multiplex PCR; TCRdb's table is partial and in-frame only. Here the sample spans over 150,000 clones, about nine tenths being singletons. Source: peripheral blood, taken on day 0 of AZD1222 vaccination. The source of these receptors is an adult in good health.

The chain links TRBV6-9 to TRBJ2-1; no clear D gene. CDR1 and CDR2 from the germline V gene are MNHGY and SVAAGI. The CDR3 sequence is 15 residues long. Deletions cut 10 bases from V and 3 bases from J, with 19 bases between. CDR3 amino acids: CATVGWIEDYNEQFF. The CDR3 DNA reads TGTGCCACCGTCGGGTGGATCGAGGACTACAATGAGCAGTTCTTC.

V is TRBV4-2 and J is TRBJ1-6, with a tentative D call TRBD1 (6 bases). The V gene lost 1 base and the J gene lost 6 bases, with 10 bases spanning the gap. Germline loops: CDR1 LGHNA, CDR2 YNFKEQ. The CDR3 is 15 amino acids. This CDR3 is CASSQGTVSNSPLHF. DNA for the CDR3: TGTGCCAGCAGCCAAGGGACAGTTAGTAATTCACCCCTCCACTTT.

The rearrangement joins TRBV6-5 to TRBJ1-1, with D perhaps TRBD1 (5 bases). The CDR3 sequence is 14 residues long. Germline V gene lookup returns CDR1 MNHEY and CDR2 SVGAGI. With 4 bases removed from V and 4 bases from J, the gap between germline ends came to 13 bases. The CDR3 DNA sequence: TGTGCCAGCAGTTTGGGGGGTTTCGGCACTGAAGCTTTCTTT. Amino acids: CASSLGGFGTEAFF.

The rearrangement uses TRBV9 and TRBJ2-2; no reliable D call. With 2 bases removed from V and 4 bases from J, the gap between germline ends came to 9 bases. This CDR3 has 14 amino acids. Germline CDR1 and CDR2: SGDLS and YYNGEE. The CDR3 here is CASSVPVATGELFF. The CDR3 DNA sequence: TGTGCCAGCAGCGTCCCAGTAGCCACCGGGGAGCTGTTTTTT.

The CDR3 region is CASSYHRQGSSSPLHF. The CDR3 DNA follows: TGTGCCAGCAGTTACCATCGACAGGGTTCTTCTTCACCCCTCCACTTT. V and J are TRBV6-5 and TRBJ1-6; 7 nucleotides agree with TRBD1. This CDR3 comprises 16 residues. V was clipped by 2 bases and J by 9 bases; unmatched bases: 10. The germline CDR1 and CDR2 sequences are MNHEY and SVGAGI.